Ten or more counts support the clone carrying this T cell receptor beta chain. Its target is unknown. This CDR3 is built from 18 residues. With V trimmed by 2 bases and J by 2 bases, 10 bases remained unmatched. The germline V gene encodes CDR1 MNHEY and CDR2 SVGEGT. Using RNA transcripts as the source, TCR beta CDR3 regions were amplified. HTBI primers were the set used in a first-round RT-PCR of the TCR CDR3. MiXCR, run by TCRdb on the multiplex PCR reads, gives a single entry per CDR3 protein. The data hold around 690,000 distinct CDR3 sequences, with roughly 17% observed a single time. The data are from a study of T cells in Graves' hyperthyroidism and ophthalmopathy. Study-level results: Blood also showed most of the thyroid clonotypes that were expanded above 0.001.

Newly diagnosed hyperthyroidism patients aged 18 to 65 years had disease lasting under 2 months. Input material: blood. This receptor was obtained from a man aged 50-60 years with Graves' hyperthyroidism. The chain uses TRBV6-2 or TRBV6-3 and TRBJ2-1, with TRBD2 identical over 9 bases. CDR3 in DNA: TGTGCCAGCAGTTACATCATTGAGAGGACTAGCGCCTACAATGAGCAGTTCTTC. Its translation: CASSYIIERTSAYNEQFF.